Listed here are 25 T cell receptor beta chains from one sample, sequenced in a study of Tregs in tolerant kidney transplant recipients. Data came from immunoSEQ multiplex PCR; TCRdb stores just in-frame clones and leaves some out. The data show 35,000 to 50,000 clones, around 95% seen once. No antigen is known for these receptors. Sample: Tregs from blood cultured with allogeneic cells. The receptors were gathered from a human donor in good health.

This chain connects TRBV18 to TRBJ1-1, with TRBD1 identical over 7 bases. The CDR3 contains 15 residues. The germline V gene has CDR1 KGHSH and CDR2 LQKENI. J was trimmed by 0 bases and V by 0 bases; bases with no gene match: 1. CDR3 DNA sequence: TGTGCCAGCTCACCACCGGACAGGATGAACACTGAAGCTTTCTTT. This translates into CASSPPDRMNTEAFF.

This clone was seen a single time. The chain is built from TRBV5-1 and TRBJ2-7; D is possibly TRBD1 (5 bases). Trimming left V 2 bases short and J 2 bases short, with 14 bases between. This CDR3 region has 15 residues. Germline-derived CDR1 and CDR2 are SGHRS and YFSETQ. The CDR3: CASSFAGRATYEQYF. In DNA form, the CDR3 reads TGCGCCAGCAGCTTCGCCGGCAGGGCCACCTACGAGCAGTACTTC.

The chain has TRBV6-6 and TRBJ2-2; D gene ambiguous. The CDR3 is made up of 13 amino acids. From germline, CDR1 is MNHNY and CDR2 SVGAGI (reference sequence). Deletions cut 6 bases from V and 6 bases from J, with 11 bases between. The CDR3 DNA sequence: TGTGCCAGCAGATCGAATACGGCCGGGGAGCTGTTTTTT. It translates to CASRSNTAGELFF.

The V call is TRBV5-4, the J call TRBJ1-2, with D possibly matching TRBD1 (5 bases). The V gene lost 1 base and the J gene lost 3 bases, with 13 bases spanning the gap. Germline values: CDR1 SGHNT, CDR2 YYREEE (reference sequence). There are 15 residues in the CDR3. CDR3 sequence reads: CASSLWGVGDYGYTF. The CDR3 DNA reads as TGTGCCAGCAGCTTGTGGGGGGTAGGAGACTATGGCTACACCTTC.

The rearrangement joins TRBV19 to TRBJ1-5; 7 bases align to TRBD1. Germline trimming cut 6 bases from V and 4 bases from J; bases unmatched to any gene: 6. Germline CDR1 is LNHDA and CDR2 is SQIVND (reference sequence). The CDR3 contains 14 residues. Here the CDR3 reads CASRWTGYNQPQHF. The CDR3 DNA reads TGTGCCAGTAGGTGGACAGGTTATAATCAGCCCCAGCATTTT.

V gene TRBV6-1 combines with J gene TRBJ1-4; tentatively, D is TRBD1 (5 bases). The germline gives CDR1 MNHNS, CDR2 SASEGT. This CDR3 comprises 15 residues. V was clipped by 5 bases and J by 8 bases, with 18 bases between them. The CDR3 DNA sequence: TGTGCCAGCAGTCTCTGGGGGACTTGGGGGGAAAAACTGTTTTTT. Its protein is CASSLWGTWGEKLFF.

The chain joins TRBV9 to TRBJ2-7; possibly TRBD1 for D (5 bases). V was shortened by 4 bases and J by 1 base, with 12 bases between the two germline ends. CDR1 is SGDLS, CDR2 YYNGEE, per germline. The CDR3 consists of 14 residues. CDR3 protein: CASSSQGGSYEQYF. Written as DNA, the CDR3 is TGTGCCAGCAGCTCCCAGGGTGGTTCCTACGAGCAGTACTTC.

The chain joins TRBV5-1 to TRBJ1-2, with 9 positions matching TRBD1. The V gene end was trimmed by 4 bases and the J gene end by 3 bases; junction bases not matched to a gene: 7. CDR1 SGHRS and CDR2 YFSETQ come from the germline V gene. The CDR3 totals 15 residues. CDR3 nucleotides: TGCGCCAGCAGCCCCCGGACAGGGGAGCACTATGGCTACACCTTC. Translating it yields CASSPRTGEHYGYTF.

This clone was detected only once. The identical CDR3 is also encoded by other nucleotide sequences in the sample. The rearrangement links TRBV30 to TRBJ1-5; maybe TRBD1 (5 bases). CDR1 is GTSNPN, CDR2 SVGIG, per germline (reference sequence). The CDR3 loop spans 14 amino acids. Trimming took 0 bases from V and 4 from J, leaving 10 bases between them. DNA for the CDR3: TGTGCCTGGAGTGTAGGTGGGGGGAATCAGCCCCAGCATTTT. This sequence encodes CAWSVGGGNQPQHF.

The genes are TRBV6-5 and TRBJ1-3; D is perhaps TRBD1 (6 bases). The V and J ends lost 6 bases and 9 bases respectively, with 21 bases between them. The CDR3 loop spans 15 amino acids. Per germline, CDR1 MNHEY and CDR2 SVGAGI. CDR3 DNA sequence: TGTGCCAGCAGGAATACGGGACATAAAACCCCCACCATATATTTT. This codes for CASRNTGHKTPTIYF.

The J gene is TRBJ1-1, the V gene TRBV29-1, with TRBD1 identical over 8 bases. Germline CDR1 SQVTM, CDR2 ANQGSEA. V shed 7 bases and J 1 base; nucleotides not matched to a gene: 5. The CDR3 spans 13 residues. CDR3 nucleotide sequence: TGCAGCGGACAGGGGAGGTGGAACACTGAAGCTTTCTTT. Its protein is CSGQGRWNTEAFF.

This rearrangement joins TRBV5-4 to TRBJ1-2; D ambiguous. Germline V gene lookup returns CDR1 SGHNT and CDR2 YYREEE (reference sequence). With 4 bases removed from V and 3 bases from J, the gap between germline ends came to 10 bases. The CDR3 totals 13 residues. The CDR3 DNA is TGTGCCAGCAGCGTTAGGGCGGACTATGGCTACACCTTC. This translates into CASSVRADYGYTF.

This sequence joins TRBV5-6 and TRBJ2-3, with a possible D match to TRBD2 (7 bases). Germline V lookup: CDR1 SGHDT, CDR2 YYEEEE. The CDR3 is made up of 15 amino acids. Between the trimmed V and J ends, which lost 2 bases and 2 bases, there was a span of 12 bases. CDR3 coding DNA: TGTGCCAGCAGCTTCGGGGGGCTCCACACAGATACGCAGTATTTT. This encodes CASSFGGLHTDTQYF.

The chain couples TRBV7-2 to TRBJ2-6, with TRBD1 matching over 9 bases. The germline CDR1 and CDR2 sequences are SGHTA and FQGNSA. After removal of 6 bases from V and 3 bases from J, the junction contained 6 bases not matched to a gene. The CDR3 spans 16 residues. Here the CDR3 reads CASSKQGAFGANVLTF. CDR3 bases: TGTGCCAGCAGTAAACAGGGGGCTTTTGGGGCCAACGTCCTGACTTTC.

This clone came up once. The V and J genes are TRBV5-1 and TRBJ2-7, with 10 bases fitting TRBD2. The V gene end was trimmed by 0 bases and the J gene end by 3 bases; junction bases not matched to a gene: 6. The CDR3 is made up of 16 amino acids. Germline V gene lookup returns CDR1 SGHRS and CDR2 YFSETQ. CDR3 sequence (DNA): TGCGCCAGCAGCTTGGCCGTGACTAGCGGGCTCTACGAGCAGTACTTC. Translation gives CASSLAVTSGLYEQYF.

The chain is built from TRBV18 and TRBJ2-5; perhaps TRBD2 as D (6 bases). V lost 3 bases, J lost 1 base, and 9 bases lay in between. This CDR3 region has 14 residues. The germline V gene encodes CDR1 KGHSH and CDR2 LQKENI. CDR3 region: CASSPTSSQETQYF. Here the CDR3 DNA reads TGTGCCAGCTCACCCACTAGCAGCCAAGAGACCCAGTACTTC. Drawing the rest from reference TRBV18 and TRBJ2-5, the complete variable domain is NAGVMQNPRHLVRRRGQEARLRCSPMKGHSHVYWYRQLPEEGLKFMVYLQKENIIDESGMPKERFSAEFPKEGPSILRIQQVVRGDSAAYFCASSPTSSQETQYFGPGTRLLVL.

This sequence joins TRBV7-2 and TRBJ1-2; D unclear. From germline, CDR1 is SGHTA and CDR2 FQGNSA. V lost 4 bases and J lost 8, with 20 bases in between. This CDR3 comprises 15 residues. The CDR3 protein is CASSSVRGGGYGYTF. The CDR3 coding sequence is TGTGCCAGCAGCTCCGTCCGAGGCGGAGGGTACGGCTACACCTTC. Full variable domain (rest looked up from reference TRBV7-2 and TRBJ1-2): GAGVSQSPSNKVTEKGKDVELRCDPISGHTALYWYRQSLGQGLEFLIYFQGNSAPDKSGLPSDRFSAERTGGSVSTLTIQRTQQEDSAVYLCASSSVRGGGYGYTFGSGTRLTVV.

V is TRBV15 and J is TRBJ1-2; D gene uncertain. CDR3 size: 13 residues. Trimming removed 5 bases from V and 4 bases from J, with 11 bases in between. From germline, CDR1 is LNHNV and CDR2 YYDKDF (reference sequence). CDR3 sequence: CATSSPGFYGYTF. As DNA, the CDR3 is TGTGCCACCAGCTCTCCGGGATTCTATGGCTACACCTTC.

The chain recombines TRBV5-1 with TRBJ2-3, with 14 positions matching TRBD2. Germline CDR1 and CDR2: SGHRS and YFSETQ. CDR3 length: 18 amino acids. V lost 3 bases, J lost 7 bases, and 13 bases stayed unmatched. The chain's CDR3 is CASSYSTSGRAQGNTQYF. The CDR3 DNA reads as TGCGCCAGCAGCTACTCGACTAGCGGGAGGGCGCAGGGGAATACGCAGTATTTT.

This chain connects TRBV10-3 to TRBJ1-2, with D possibly being TRBD1 (6 bases). CDR3 length equals 13 residues. The germline CDR1 and CDR2 sequences are ENHRY and SYGVKD. The germline V and J ends were trimmed by 7 bases and 8 bases, with 17 bases remaining between them. CDR3 DNA: TGTGCCATCACCGCGGACAGTCTCGGGGGCTACACCTTC. It codes for CAITADSLGGYTF.

Regarding this clone: At the DNA level, this CDR3 is encoded by other sequences in the same sample as well. V and J are TRBV7-8 and TRBJ2-2; 8 bases align to TRBD1. Germline CDR1 and CDR2: SGHVS and FQNEAQ. The J segment lost 4 bases and the V segment lost 6 bases, leaving 4 bases of the junction unmatched. The CDR3 is 14 residues long. The CDR3 loop is CASRIQGGTGELFF. The CDR3 DNA follows: TGTGCCAGCAGGATACAGGGGGGCACCGGGGAGCTGTTTTTT.

V usage is TRBV18 and J usage is TRBJ2-7, with D perhaps assigned TRBD1 or TRBD2 (5 bases each). Germline V gives CDR1 KGHSH, CDR2 LQKENI. Trimming took off 0 bases at V and 0 bases at J, with 15 bases between the two ends. The CDR3 is made up of 17 amino acids. The CDR3 nucleotides are TGTGCCAGCTCACCACCGAATGGGACGAAGAGCTCCTACGAGCAGTACTTC. Translation gives CASSPPNGTKSSYEQYF.

The chain combines TRBV4-1 with TRBJ1-3, with TRBD1 identical over 8 bases. CDR1 and CDR2 (germline): MGHRA, YSYEKL. The CDR3 has 17 amino acids. J was trimmed by 0 bases and V by 1 base; bases with no gene match: 5. The CDR3 loop is CASSQGPTGVSGNTIYF. CDR3 in DNA: TGCGCCAGCAGCCAAGGCCCGACAGGGGTCTCTGGAAACACCATATATTTT.

The count of this clone is one. CDR3 sequence (DNA): TGTGCCAGCAGCTCAGGTTCTGAGACCCAGTACTTC. It specifies CASSSGSETQYF. The chain couples TRBV11-3 to TRBJ2-5; D not resolved. The CDR3 extends over 12 amino acids. The V gene lost 4 bases and the J gene lost 5 bases, with 8 bases spanning the gap. Germline CDR1 SGHNT, CDR2 YENEEA. The full variable domain, completed using reference TRBV11-3 and TRBJ2-5, is EAGVVQSPRYKIIEKKQPVAFWCNPISGHNTLYWYLQNLGQGPELLIRYENEEAVDDSQLPKDRFSAERLKGVDSTLKIQPAELGDSAVYLCASSSGSETQYFGPGTRLLVL.

The rearrangement uses TRBV19 and TRBJ1-5, with D possibly matching TRBD1 (5 bases). The V end was cut by 11 bases, the J end by 2 bases, with 19 bases between. The length of the CDR3 is 15 residues. The germline V gene encodes CDR1 LNHDA and CDR2 SQIVND (reference sequence). CDR3 nucleotides: TGTGCCTGCCAAAAAGGGACGTCAGGCAATCAGCCCCAGCATTTT. Translation gives CACQKGTSGNQPQHF.